Each of the 26 T cell receptor delta chains below was sequenced from the same sample in a study of gamma-delta T cells after stem cell transplantation. TCRdb called clones from the RT-PCR reads again using CATT. The data show some 13,000 delta-chain clones, with roughly 30% seen just once and 3% to 4% held by the top ten. Sample: gamma-delta T cells. These receptors originate from a human donor. It is not recorded whose cells these are; they may come from a transplant donor.

This clone was counted between two and nine times. The chain couples TRDV1 to TRDJ1; D gene unclear. The CDR3 spans 17 residues. Trimming cost V 5 bases and J 1 base, with 20 bases left between them. CDR1 TSWWSYY and CDR2 QGS come from the germline V gene. The CDR3 protein is CALGKPPPIQATDKLIF. The DNA of the CDR3 is TGTGCTCTTGGGAAACCCCCTCCCATACAGGCCACCGATAAACTCATCTTT.

Concerning this clone itself: The germline gene is not matched at one end of the junction; a read error may be the cause. The rearrangement uses TRDV2 and TRDJ3, with 9 bases matching TRDD3. Germline V gene lookup returns CDR1 GEAIGNYY and CDR2 EKD. CDR3 length: 19 residues. In DNA, the CDR3 is TGTGCCTGTGACACCGGCTGGGGGATCCGCTCCTGGGACACCCAACAGATGTTTTTC. Its protein is CACDTGWGIRSWDTQQMFF.

This clone appeared a few times. Other DNA sequences in the sample encode the same CDR3. V gene TRDV2 combines with J gene TRDJ2; 13 bases map to TRDD3. Germline values: CDR1 GEAIGNYY, CDR2 EKD. The CDR3 extends over 19 amino acids. V lost 1 base, J lost 4 bases, and 11 bases stayed unmatched. The DNA for the CDR3 is TGTGCCTGTGACACACTGGGGGATACGCAAGGTGGGGAGACAGCACAACTCTTCTTT. Encoded protein: CACDTLGDTQGGETAQLFF.

The rearrangement links TRDV1 to TRDJ4, with TRDD3 matching 8 bases. The CDR3 covers 22 residues. In germline, CDR1 is TSWWSYY, CDR2 QGS. V lost 5 bases to trimming and J lost 0 bases; unmatched junction nucleotides: 29. In DNA form, the CDR3 reads TGTGCTCTTGGGTACTACCAGAGGGCCCTCGTGGTACTGGGGGTCACGGCCAGACCCCTGATCTTT. Translation gives CALGYYQRALVVLGVTARPLIF.

This clone came up a few times. The chain has TRDV3 and TRDJ1, with TRDD2 matching over 9 bases. The CDR3 runs to 21 residues. J gave up 2 bases and V 4 bases, and 29 bases lay outside the gene matches. In germline, CDR1 is TVYSNPD, CDR2 GDNSRS (reference sequence). In DNA, the CDR3 is TGTGCCTCTACCAGGCCTTCCTACGAAGGGATACTAACCTGGGGGACCGATAAACTCATCTTT. This translates into CASTRPSYEGILTWGTDKLIF.

The rearrangement uses TRDV2 and TRDJ1; TRDD3 aligns across 13 bases. V dropped 3 bases and J dropped 2; count of bases not matched to a gene: 11. From germline, CDR1 is GEAIGNYY and CDR2 EKD. This CDR3 has 18 residues. CDR3 loop: CACDELLGDTRGTDKLIF. The DNA for the CDR3 is TGTGCCTGTGACGAGTTACTGGGGGATACGCGTGGAACCGATAAACTCATCTTT.

In regard to this clone: An end of the junction does not agree with germline; a read error may underlie this. Other nucleotide sequences in the sample specify the same CDR3. The chain has TRDV2 and TRDJ3; 12 bases are a match to TRDD3. The CDR3 consists of 19 residues. Germline values: CDR1 GEAIGNYY, CDR2 EKD. The CDR3 here is CACDTVLGDTSLDTRQMFF. CDR3 DNA: TGTGCCTGTGACACCGTCCTGGGGGATACGTCCTTGGACACCCGACAGATGTTTTTC.

This clone showed up just a few times. V gene TRAV29/DV5 combines with J gene TRDJ1, with D perhaps assigned TRDD2 or TRDD3 (5 bases each). There are 18 residues in the CDR3. CDR1 NSMFDY and CDR2 ISSIKDK come from the germline V gene. Trimming removed 3 bases from V and 7 bases from J, with 31 bases in between. The CDR3 bases are TGTGCAGCAACTTACGGGATTCCTGGGTGGGCCCCGGGCGGTAAACTCATCTTT. Translating gives CAATYGIPGWAPGGKLIF.

The V gene is TRDV2, the J gene TRDJ3, with a weak D call TRDD3 (6 bases). Germline loops: CDR1 GEAIGNYY, CDR2 EKD. V lost 2 bases to trimming and J lost 0 bases, with 28 bases between them. The CDR3 spans 23 residues. CDR3 bases: TGTGCCTGTGACATCCGCTCGGACTGGGTGATACAGAGCTGCTCCTGGGACACCCGACAGATGTTTTTC. It encodes CACDIRSDWVIQSCSWDTRQMFF.

The chain recombines TRDV1 with TRDJ2, with D possibly being TRDD3 (6 bases). Trimming took 4 bases from V and 2 from J, leaving 11 bases between them. CDR1 TSWWSYY and CDR2 QGS come from the germline V gene. There are 15 residues in the CDR3. CDR3 nucleotide sequence: TGTGCTCTTGGGGCCTGGGGCTTCTTGACAGCACAACTCTTCTTT. It is translated as CALGAWGFLTAQLFF.

Comments on this clone: This same CDR3 is encoded by further DNA sequences in the sample. The chain carries TRDV2 and TRDJ1; 12 bases map to TRDD3. This CDR3 is built from 18 residues. V trimming: 0 bases; J trimming: 3 bases; junction bases outside the gene matches: 10. Per germline, CDR1 GEAIGNYY and CDR2 EKD. The CDR3: CACDTVLYWGIHADKLIF. Here the CDR3 DNA reads TGTGCCTGTGACACCGTCTTGTACTGGGGGATACACGCCGATAAACTCATCTTT.

V and J are TRDV1 and TRDJ1; the match to TRDD3 covers 12 bases. Germline V CDR1 and CDR2: TSWWSYY, QGS. Losses at the gene ends were 2 bases for V and 1 base for J; bases not matched to a gene: 23. This CDR3 spans 23 amino acids. The CDR3 protein is CALGERPHSFTGGYRNPTDKLIF. The DNA for the CDR3 is TGTGCTCTTGGGGAAAGGCCCCATTCCTTTACTGGGGGATACAGGAACCCCACCGATAAACTCATCTTT.

This clone was observed a handful of times. Its ends do not fully match the called genes, so a read error is possible. The same CDR3 can be traced to other DNA sequences in this sample. The genes are TRDV2 and TRDJ3; the match to TRDD3 covers 8 bases. The CDR3 runs 18 residues. Germline V gives CDR1 GEAIGNYY, CDR2 EKD. The CDR3 here is CACDTGGISSWDTRQMFF. CDR3 sequence (DNA): TGTGCCTGTGACACCGGGGGGATAAGCTCCTGGGACACCCGGCAGATGTTTTTC.

Comments on this clone: The same CDR3 can be traced to other DNA sequences in this sample. The chain carries TRDV2 and TRDJ3, with 11 nucleotides matching TRDD3. CDR3 length: 19 residues. CDR1 and CDR2 (germline): GEAIGNYY, EKD. The V segment lost 0 bases and the J segment 0 bases; nucleotides outside the gene matches: 3. CDR3 in amino acids: CACDTYWGISSWDTRQMFF. The CDR3 region has the DNA TGTGCCTGTGACACCTACTGGGGGATAAGCTCCTGGGACACCCGACAGATGTTTTTC.

V and J are TRDV2 and TRDJ1; 13 bases line up with TRDD3. Germline loops: CDR1 GEAIGNYY, CDR2 EKD. V dropped 2 bases and J dropped 0; count of bases not matched to a gene: 8. There are 18 residues in the CDR3. CDR3 nucleotide sequence: TGTGCCTGTGACAGGAGCAGTACTGGGGGATACGACACCGATAAACTCATCTTT. As protein: CACDRSSTGGYDTDKLIF.

This clone was counted a few times. The chain links TRDV1 to TRDJ2; D is uncertain. The germline CDR1 and CDR2 sequences are TSWWSYY and QGS. The V end lost 6 bases, the J end lost 4 bases, and 3 bases lay between the germline ends. The CDR3 is made up of 11 amino acids. CDR3 sequence reads: CALGATAQLFF. The CDR3 DNA sequence: TGTGCTCTTGGAGCGACAGCACAACTCTTCTTT.

V is TRDV1 and J is TRDJ1; maybe TRDD2 (5 bases). V lost 2 bases and J 6 bases, leaving 13 bases between the germline ends. Germline V lookup: CDR1 TSWWSYY, CDR2 QGS. The CDR3 runs to 14 residues. The CDR3 spells CALGEGPNLHKLIF. CDR3 in DNA: TGTGCTCTTGGGGAAGGGCCAAACCTACATAAACTCATCTTT.

This chain links TRDV3 with TRDJ1; TRDD3 is a possible D gene (6 bases). From germline, CDR1 is TVYSNPD and CDR2 GDNSRS (reference sequence). This CDR3 is built from 17 residues. V lost 0 bases and J 1 base, leaving 21 bases between the germline ends. The CDR3 DNA reads as TGTGCCTTTAGGAGGCGTAGAGGGGATCGGGGCACCGATAAACTCATCTTT. Translation gives CAFRRRRGDRGTDKLIF.

The CDR3 sequence: CALGESSRRGTALTAQLFF. For the CDR3, the DNA is TGTGCTCTTGGGGAATCTTCCCGCCGGGGGACCGCTTTGACAGCACAACTCTTCTTT. The J gene is TRDJ2, the V gene TRDV1, with a possible D match to TRDD3 (6 bases). Germline loops: CDR1 TSWWSYY, CDR2 QGS. The ends were cut back, 2 bases at V and 0 bases at J, with 19 bases in the middle. The CDR3 is made up of 19 amino acids.

Points on this clone: This may be a read error: a much more frequent sequence differs by one nucleotide. The rearrangement uses TRDV2 and TRDJ3, with 7 nucleotides matching TRDD3. This CDR3 contains 15 residues. Germline assignment: CDR1 GEAIGNYY and CDR2 EKD. CDR3 sequence reads: CACDWGTWDTRKMFF. The CDR3 nucleotides read TGTGCCTGTGACTGGGGGACCTGGGACACCCGAAAGATGTTTTTC.

The chain recombines TRDV1 with TRDJ2; 11 bases are a match to TRDD3. J lost 2 bases, V lost 1 base, and 21 bases had no gene match. The length of the CDR3 is 23 residues. Germline V gene lookup returns CDR1 TSWWSYY and CDR2 QGS. CDR3 residues: CALGERGWPLFNLGDTLTAQLFF. DNA for the CDR3: TGTGCTCTTGGGGAACGGGGCTGGCCTCTATTCAACCTGGGGGATACCTTGACAGCACAACTCTTCTTT.

The sample holds a few counts of this clone. This sequence joins TRDV2 and TRDJ2, with 8 bases aligning to TRDD3. The trim removed 3 bases at V and 0 bases at J, leaving 17 bases unmatched. This CDR3 comprises 20 residues. Germline V gene data show CDR1 as GEAIGNYY and CDR2 as EKD. The CDR3 here is CACDGLGWEGIPTLTAQLFF. The CDR3 coding sequence is TGTGCCTGTGACGGGCTAGGTTGGGAGGGGATACCCACTTTGACAGCACAACTCTTCTTT.

The chain has TRDV2 and TRDJ3; no definite D call. V lost 0 bases and J 4 bases, leaving 12 bases between the germline ends. Per the germline V gene, CDR1 is GEAIGNYY and CDR2 is EKD. The CDR3 is 17 residues long. Here the CDR3 DNA reads TGTGCCTGTGACACCTGGTCAGGATCATGGGACACCCGACAGATGTTTTTC. It codes for CACDTWSGSWDTRQMFF.

The J gene is TRDJ1, the V gene TRDV1; 8 bases map to TRDD2. The CDR3 totals 25 residues. CDR1 and CDR2 from the germline V gene are TSWWSYY and QGS. Trimming cost V 2 bases and J 1 base; bases outside gene matches: 33. The CDR3 loop reads CALGESFPTFLSARRDPTPTDKLIF. Here the CDR3 DNA reads TGTGCTCTTGGGGAAAGTTTTCCCACCTTCCTATCCGCAAGGAGGGACCCCACTCCCACCGATAAACTCATCTTT.

In this sample, this clone turned up once. The genes are TRDV2 and TRDJ1, with D possibly matching TRDD3 (5 bases). V lost 1 base, J lost 1 base, and 36 bases lay in between. CDR1 is GEAIGNYY and CDR2 is EKD in the germline V gene. This CDR3 contains 23 residues. CDR3 coding DNA: TGTGCCTGTGACACGCATCTCAGCCGACTTTCGTTGGGATCCCGGAGGTCCACCGATAAACTCATCTTT. It is translated as CACDTHLSRLSLGSRRSTDKLIF.

Worth noting for this clone: This CDR3 is also generated by other DNA sequences in the sample. The chain has TRDV1 and TRDJ1; 9 nucleotides line up with TRDD3. With V trimmed by 2 bases and J by 0 bases, 22 bases remained unmatched. CDR1 and CDR2 from the germline V gene are TSWWSYY and QGS. The CDR3 runs 22 residues. This chain's CDR3 is CALGEGGSLPLLGDRYTDKLIF. Written as DNA, the CDR3 is TGTGCTCTTGGGGAAGGTGGTTCTTTACCTTTACTGGGGGACCGATACACCGATAAACTCATCTTT.